Presented here are 32 T cell receptor beta chains from one specimen sequenced in a study of control samples from healthy donors and cancer patients. Using immunoSEQ multiplex PCR, the repertoire was profiled, and TCRdb retains in-frame clones only, with some absent. The sample carries around 90,000 clones, about 84% recorded once. Sequenced: blood. These receptors came from a woman between 40 and 55 years old in good health.

The chain combines TRBV24-1 with TRBJ1-6, with no clear D. CDR3 size: 16 residues. Germline lookup yields CDR1 KGHDR and CDR2 SFDVKD. V lost 5 bases and J lost 7, with 17 bases in between. The CDR3 coding sequence is TGTGCCACCAGTGCCCGCCCCCAGTCGGCGAATTCACCCCTCCACTTT. Amino acid sequence: CATSARPQSANSPLHF.

V usage is TRBV30 and J usage is TRBJ1-5; a possible D gene is TRBD1 (5 bases). The CDR3 consists of 14 residues. V was shortened by 2 bases and J by 7 bases, with 15 bases between the two germline ends. The germline V gene encodes CDR1 GTSNPN and CDR2 SVGIG (reference sequence). CDR3 bases: TGTGCCTGGAGTCCTACGGTCGGGGGACAGCCCCAGCATTTT. It specifies CAWSPTVGGQPQHF.

This clone was seen a few times. The chain couples TRBV2 to TRBJ2-3; D is perhaps TRBD2 (6 bases). The V end lost 6 bases, the J end lost 6 bases, and 16 bases lay between the germline ends. CDR3 length equals 14 residues. Germline loops: CDR1 SNHLY, CDR2 FYNNEI. This chain's CDR3 is CASRPGLWGDTQYF. The DNA for the CDR3 is TGTGCCAGCAGGCCGGGACTGTGGGGCGATACGCAGTATTTT.

The CDR3 reads CASGSGTGGETQYF. DNA for the CDR3: TGTGCCAGCGGATCCGGGACAGGGGGCGAGACCCAGTACTTC. This chain uses TRBV5-4 with TRBJ2-5, with 12 bases fitting TRBD1. The junction had 6 bases not matched to a gene; V was cut back by 7 bases and J by 5 bases. The CDR3 consists of 14 residues. CDR1 SGHNT and CDR2 YYREEE come from the germline V gene (reference sequence).

V usage is TRBV3-1 (or the pseudogene TRBV3-2) and J usage is TRBJ2-2, with TRBD1 identical over 10 bases. The V gene's germline CDR1 is LGHDT and CDR2 YNNKEL (reference sequence). The J segment lost 6 bases and the V segment lost 5 bases, leaving 12 bases of the junction unmatched. The CDR3 runs to 17 residues. The DNA for the CDR3 is TGTGCCAGCAGCTTGGGCACGGGGACAGGGGTCCCCGGGGAGCTGTTTTTT. Protein product: CASSLGTGTGVPGELFF.

The chain joins TRBV11-3 to TRBJ1-5, with D tentatively TRBD1 (6 bases). This CDR3 is 14 amino acids long. Trimming pared 1 base from V and 2 bases from J, leaving 6 bases between. Germline assignment: CDR1 SGHNT and CDR2 YENEEA. This CDR3 is CASSLGQGNQPQHF. The CDR3 nucleotides are TGTGCCAGCAGCTTAGGACAGGGCAATCAGCCCCAGCATTTT.

The rearrangement joins TRBV4-3 to TRBJ2-1, with TRBD1 matching 7 bases. V lost 1 base and J lost 0; bases outside the gene matches: 0. This CDR3 contains 15 residues. Germline V gene data show CDR1 as LGHNA and CDR2 as YSLEER. CDR3: CASSQGQGSYNEQFF. The CDR3 DNA follows: TGCGCCAGCAGCCAAGGACAGGGCTCCTACAATGAGCAGTTCTTC.

The chain couples TRBV2 to TRBJ2-7; 8 bases align to TRBD1. The CDR3 is 13 residues long. The J segment lost 1 base and the V segment lost 8 bases, leaving 4 bases of the junction unmatched. CDR1 and CDR2 (germline): SNHLY, FYNNEI. CDR3: CASGGQGSYEQYF. The CDR3 DNA sequence: TGTGCCAGCGGTGGACAGGGTTCCTACGAGCAGTACTTC.

The genes are TRBV19 and TRBJ1-2; 7 positions agree with TRBD1. The germline CDR1 and CDR2 sequences are LNHDA and SQIVND (reference sequence). The CDR3 totals 17 residues. V lost 8 bases to trimming and J lost 0 bases; unmatched junction nucleotides: 15. The CDR3 nucleotides are TGTGCCAGTCAGCCGATTGGGGCAGGGGGGACTAACTATGGCTACACCTTC. It encodes CASQPIGAGGTNYGYTF.

DNA of the CDR3: TGCAGTGCTAGTTTACCGGGACCTTACTACGAGCAGTACTTC. It codes for CSASLPGPYYEQYF. The chain combines TRBV20-1 with TRBJ2-7; D assignment may be TRBD1 or TRBD2 (5 bases each). Per the germline V gene, CDR1 is DFQATT and CDR2 is SNEGSKA (reference sequence). The V gene lost 3 bases and the J gene lost 3 bases, with 15 bases spanning the gap. CDR3 length: 14 amino acids.

This clone was recorded once. This sequence joins TRBV6-2 or TRBV6-3 and TRBJ1-1; 8 positions match TRBD1. CDR3 length: 17 amino acids. V trimming: 2 bases; J trimming: 3 bases; junction bases outside the gene matches: 11. Germline CDR1 MNHEY, CDR2 SVGEGT. The CDR3 sequence is CASSYVGQGVLDTEAFF. The DNA of the CDR3 is TGTGCCAGCAGTTACGTCGGACAGGGTGTGTTGGACACTGAAGCTTTCTTT.

This rearrangement joins TRBV11-3 to TRBJ2-3; TRBD1 matches 9 bases. Germline CDR1 and CDR2: SGHNT and YENEEA. The CDR3 is 15 residues long. V was pared by 4 bases and J by 1 base, with 3 bases of the junction left unmatched. CDR3: CASSSRQGGTDTQYF. The CDR3 DNA is TGTGCCAGCAGCTCCCGACAGGGGGGCACAGATACGCAGTATTTT.

The CDR3 DNA reads TGCGCCGAACGGTGCTCTGGGGCCAACGTCCTGACTTTC. It yields the protein CAERCSGANVLTF. The V call is TRBV10-1, the J call TRBJ2-6; D unclear. V was shortened by 11 bases and J by 0 bases, with 8 bases between the two germline ends. The germline V gene encodes CDR1 WNHNN and CDR2 SYGVQD (reference sequence). There are 13 residues in the CDR3.

The J gene is TRBJ1-6, the V gene TRBV19; D is uncertain. The CDR3 is 18 amino acids. Trimming cost V 5 bases and J 7 bases, with 24 bases left between them. CDR1 is LNHDA, CDR2 SQIVND, per germline (reference sequence). CDR3 nucleotide sequence: TGTGCCAGTAGTTCAAACCCCCTTTCGACACCGAACAATTCACCCCTCCACTTT. This codes for CASSSNPLSTPNNSPLHF.

The chain links TRBV3-1 (or the pseudogene TRBV3-2) to TRBJ2-1; maybe TRBD1 (6 bases). The germline CDR1 and CDR2 sequences are LGHDT and YNNKEL (reference sequence). Trimming shortened V by 1 base and J by 3 bases, and 19 bases separated the two germline ends. There are 18 residues in the CDR3. The CDR3 loop reads CASSQGVGRGPFYNEQFF. The DNA of the CDR3 is TGTGCCAGCAGCCAAGGGGTGGGCAGGGGTCCTTTCTACAATGAGCAGTTCTTC.

This chain joins TRBV6-5 and TRBJ2-7; D gene uncertain. Per germline, CDR1 MNHEY and CDR2 SVGAGI. Between the trimmed V and J ends, which lost 5 bases and 4 bases, there was a span of 9 bases. The CDR3 has 12 residues. DNA for the CDR3: TGTGCCAGCAGTCTCCTCGCGTACGAGCAGTACTTC. Translation: CASSLLAYEQYF.

The V and J genes are TRBV30 and TRBJ1-1; the D is unclear. CDR1 and CDR2 (germline): GTSNPN, SVGIG (reference sequence). The germline V and J ends were trimmed by 1 base and 0 bases, with 3 bases remaining between them. The length of the CDR3 is 12 residues. CDR3 sequence (DNA): TGTGCCTGGAGTGAGATGAACACTGAAGCTTTCTTT. Translated: CAWSEMNTEAFF.

The chain carries TRBV27 and TRBJ2-7; no clear D. CDR3 length equals 14 residues. Germline CDR1 is MNHEY and CDR2 is SMNVEV (reference sequence). V lost 0 bases to trimming and J lost 6 bases, with 12 bases between them. The CDR3 region is CASSLSRFNGEQYF. In DNA form, the CDR3 reads TGTGCCAGCAGTTTATCCCGCTTTAATGGCGAGCAGTACTTC.

CDR3 DNA: TGCGCCAGCAGCTTGGACGGGGGGGCCGCCAAAAACATTCAGTACTTC. This translates into CASSLDGGAAKNIQYF. This sequence joins TRBV5-1 and TRBJ2-4; 8 bases agree with TRBD2. Germline-derived CDR1 and CDR2 are SGHRS and YFSETQ. The V gene end was trimmed by 0 bases and the J gene end by 1 base; junction bases not matched to a gene: 3. The CDR3 has 16 residues.

The chain uses TRBV9 and TRBJ1-5; D call uncertain. With 2 bases removed from V and 3 bases from J, the gap between germline ends came to 6 bases. The CDR3 covers 13 residues. Germline V CDR1 and CDR2: SGDLS, YYNGEE. CDR3 nucleotides: TGTGCCAGCAGCGTCGGACTCAATCAGCCCCAGCATTTT. Translation: CASSVGLNQPQHF.

This clone occurred once. The chain carries TRBV6-1 and TRBJ1-5; maybe TRBD1 (5 bases). CDR3 length equals 17 residues. Germline CDR1 and CDR2: MNHNS and SASEGT. Between the trimmed V and J ends, which lost 0 bases and 0 bases, there was a span of 12 bases. CDR3 bases: TGTGCCAGCAGTGAAGCCCAGGGACGGTATAGCAATCAGCCCCAGCATTTT. Amino acids: CASSEAQGRYSNQPQHF.

The chain joins TRBV9 to TRBJ2-3; 10 bases are shared with TRBD2. The V segment lost 0 bases and the J segment 3 bases; nucleotides outside the gene matches: 4. This CDR3 has 16 residues. Germline V gives CDR1 SGDLS, CDR2 YYNGEE. Here the CDR3 DNA reads TGTGCCAGCAGCGTAGGGAGCGGGGGGGCGACAGATACGCAGTATTTT. It yields the protein CASSVGSGGATDTQYF.

The chain links TRBV7-6 to TRBJ1-4; D unresolved. Trimming took off 5 bases at V and 5 bases at J, with 9 bases between the two ends. The CDR3 runs to 13 residues. Germline V gives CDR1 SGHVS, CDR2 FNYEAQ. The CDR3 region has the DNA TGTGCCAGCAGCCCCGGCCGGAATGAAAAACTGTTTTTT. This gives the protein CASSPGRNEKLFF.

The DNA of the CDR3 is TGTGCCACCAGTGCGAGCGGGATGAATGAGCAGTTCTTC. Translated, it gives CATSASGMNEQFF. The chain is built from TRBV24-1 and TRBJ2-1, with 7 bases identical to TRBD2. V was clipped by 5 bases and J by 7 bases; unmatched bases: 4. Germline CDR1 and CDR2: KGHDR and SFDVKD. This CDR3 has 13 amino acids.

The rearrangement uses TRBV7-2 and TRBJ2-2; 11 bases align to TRBD2. This CDR3 region has 16 residues. V gave up 5 bases and J gave up 1 base; unmatched junction bases: 3. Germline V gene sequence: CDR1 SGHTA, CDR2 FQGNSA. This chain's CDR3 is CASSAGLAVNTGELFF. The CDR3 coding sequence is TGTGCCAGCAGCGCGGGACTAGCGGTGAACACCGGGGAGCTGTTTTTT.

The V and J genes are TRBV9 and TRBJ2-3, with D perhaps matching TRBD2 (6 bases). The V gene lost 3 bases and the J gene lost 8 bases, with 13 bases spanning the gap. This CDR3 comprises 13 residues. Germline V gene sequence: CDR1 SGDLS, CDR2 YYNGEE. In nucleotides, the CDR3 is TGTGCCAGCAGCGCCTCGACCGGGGGTACGCAGTATTTT. This gives the protein CASSASTGGTQYF.

V and J are TRBV2 and TRBJ1-2; 9 nucleotides align to TRBD1. The CDR3 has 17 residues. Germline V lookup: CDR1 SNHLY, CDR2 FYNNEI. Losses at the gene ends were 6 bases for V and 3 bases for J; bases not matched to a gene: 14. Here the CDR3 reads CASSHSPRTGEDYGYTF. CDR3 sequence (DNA): TGTGCCAGCAGCCACAGCCCGAGGACAGGGGAAGACTATGGCTACACCTTC.

The rearrangement links TRBV6-6 to TRBJ2-7; D is unclear. This CDR3 contains 12 residues. Germline CDR1 reads MNHNY; CDR2 reads SVGAGI (reference sequence). V dropped 2 bases and J dropped 3 bases, with 5 bases sitting between them. For the CDR3, the DNA is TGTGCCAGCAGTTACAAGGGCTACGAGCAGTACTTC. This encodes CASSYKGYEQYF.

The J gene is TRBJ1-5, the V gene TRBV3-1 (or the pseudogene TRBV3-2); D uncertain. V lost 0 bases, J lost 2 bases, and 8 bases lay in between. The germline gives CDR1 LGHDT, CDR2 YNNKEL (reference sequence). The length of the CDR3 is 15 residues. CDR3 in amino acids: CASSQDGVGNQPQHF. In nucleotides, the CDR3 is TGTGCCAGCAGCCAAGATGGGGTGGGCAATCAGCCCCAGCATTTT.

V and J are TRBV10-1 and TRBJ2-5; TRBD2 matches at 11 bases. The germline gives CDR1 WNHNN, CDR2 SYGVQD (reference sequence). The CDR3 has 16 amino acids. J gave up 1 base and V 4 bases, and 5 bases lay outside the gene matches. The chain's CDR3 is CASSVGTSGPQETQYF. For the CDR3, the DNA is TGCGCCAGCAGTGTGGGGACTAGCGGACCCCAAGAGACCCAGTACTTC.

The chain combines TRBV20-1 with TRBJ2-5; 8 bases agree with TRBD2. CDR3 length: 15 residues. The ends lost 3 bases at V and 1 base at J; junction bases unmatched: 7. Germline CDR1 reads DFQATT; CDR2 reads SNEGSKA (reference sequence). The chain's CDR3 is CSASLTGGRQETQYF. The CDR3 nucleotides are TGCAGTGCTAGTCTAACGGGGGGGCGCCAAGAGACCCAGTACTTC.

This clone is a singleton in its sample. The V call is TRBV20-1, the J call TRBJ2-5; possible D gene TRBD2, 6 bases. V lost 0 bases to trimming and J lost 9 bases, with 8 bases between them. Germline V gives CDR1 DFQATT, CDR2 SNEGSKA (reference sequence). This CDR3 is built from 11 residues. The CDR3 DNA sequence: TGCAGTGCTAGAGATCCGGGGGCCCAGTACTTC. Protein product: CSARDPGAQYF.